The next 12 T cell receptor beta chains were all read from a single sample in a study of blood T cell repertoires in COVID-19. Data came from immunoSEQ multiplex PCR; TCRdb stores just in-frame clones and leaves some out. Of 140,000 to 150,000 clones in the sample, about 92% were seen once. The sample consisted of peripheral blood. Receptors were obtained from a human donor in a cohort sampled during active COVID-19.

The V call is TRBV9, the J call TRBJ2-2; 8 bases are shared with TRBD2. Trimming took 1 base from V and 2 from J; bases not matched to a gene: 4. The germline V gene encodes CDR1 SGDLS and CDR2 YYNGEE. The CDR3 has 16 residues. CDR3 coding DNA: TGTGCCAGCAGCGTAAAGCGGGGGACAAACACCGGGGAGCTGTTTTTT. It encodes CASSVKRGTNTGELFF. The full variable domain, in which reference TRBV9 and TRBJ2-2 provide the parts outside the CDR3, is DSGVTQTPKHLITATGQRVTLRCSPRSGDLSVYWYQQSLDQGLQFLIQYYNGEERAKGNILERFSAQQFPDLHSELNLSSLELGDSALYFCASSVKRGTNTGELFFGEGSRLTVL.

The chain is built from TRBV7-2 and TRBJ1-1; D might be TRBD1 (6 bases). V lost 4 bases to trimming and J lost 12 bases, with 24 bases between them. CDR1 SGHTA and CDR2 FQGNSA come from the germline V gene. The CDR3 consists of 15 residues. The CDR3 DNA is TGTGCCAGCAGCTCCTCGTCAGACAGGACCACACGACCTTTCTTT. Its protein is CASSSSSDRTTRPFF.

The chain carries TRBV4-1 and TRBJ1-5; the D gene is possibly TRBD1 (5 bases). The V gene lost 4 bases and the J gene lost 3 bases, with 13 bases spanning the gap. Germline V lookup: CDR1 MGHRA, CDR2 YSYEKL. The length of the CDR3 is 15 residues. CDR3 in amino acids: CASSLGPGNNQPQHF. In DNA form, the CDR3 reads TGCGCCAGCAGCCTGGGGCCAGGTAACAATCAGCCCCAGCATTTT.

The CDR3 loop reads CAFRRDREESPLHF. As DNA, the CDR3 is TGTGCCTTTAGGAGAGACAGAGAAGAATCACCCCTCCACTTT. The genes are TRBV30 and TRBJ1-6, with D maybe TRBD1 (5 bases). Germline CDR1 is GTSNPN and CDR2 is SVGIG (reference sequence). The CDR3 has 14 amino acids. V was shortened by 7 bases and J by 10 bases, with 20 bases between the two germline ends.

The CDR3 sequence: CASSVPGSSTDTQYF. CDR3 bases: TGTGCCAGCAGTGTTCCCGGGTCTAGCACAGATACGCAGTATTTT. The rearrangement uses TRBV9 and TRBJ2-3; D unresolved. The ends were cut back, 5 bases at V and 0 bases at J, with 13 bases in the middle. This CDR3 has 15 residues. Germline V gene lookup returns CDR1 SGDLS and CDR2 YYNGEE.

The J gene is TRBJ2-7, the V gene TRBV2; D might be TRBD1 (6 bases). V was cut by 7 bases and J by 2 bases, with 12 bases left in between. The length of the CDR3 is 13 residues. Per germline, CDR1 SNHLY and CDR2 FYNNEI. The CDR3 coding sequence is TGTGCCAGCACCCTGGACAGAGCCTACGAGCAGTACTTC. This gives the protein CASTLDRAYEQYF.

This chain connects TRBV5-1 to TRBJ2-5, with 9 bases lining up with TRBD1. Germline assignment: CDR1 SGHRS and CDR2 YFSETQ. V dropped 5 bases and J dropped 1; count of bases not matched to a gene: 12. The CDR3 runs 17 residues. The CDR3 loop reads CASRKRGTGPIQETQYF. The CDR3 DNA follows: TGCGCCAGCAGAAAACGCGGGACAGGGCCTATCCAAGAGACCCAGTACTTC.

The chain has TRBV7-9 and TRBJ2-3, with TRBD2 identical over 8 bases. The J segment lost 5 bases and the V segment lost 5 bases, leaving 6 bases of the junction unmatched. Germline values: CDR1 SEHNR, CDR2 FQNEAQ (reference sequence). The CDR3 loop spans 14 amino acids. The chain's CDR3 is CASSLGGAVDTQYF. The DNA for the CDR3 is TGTGCCAGCAGCCTCGGGGGGGCCGTAGATACGCAGTATTTT.

The sample holds one count of this clone. J is TRBJ1-1 and V is TRBV5-8; D perhaps matches TRBD1 (6 bases). V lost 1 base and J 4 bases, leaving 8 bases between the germline ends. This CDR3 spans 13 amino acids. The germline CDR1 and CDR2 sequences are SGHTS and YDEGEE. The CDR3 spells CASSLNRATEAFF. The DNA for the CDR3 is TGTGCCAGCAGCTTGAACAGGGCCACTGAAGCTTTCTTT.

V and J are TRBV9 and TRBJ1-1; TRBD1 aligns across 9 bases. Germline CDR1 reads SGDLS; CDR2 reads YYNGEE. The CDR3 length is 15 residues. The junction had 11 bases not matched to a gene; V was cut back by 5 bases and J by 6 bases. In nucleotides, the CDR3 is TGTGCCAGCAGTTCCGGGACAGGGCTTCATCCTGAAGCTTTCTTT. It is translated as CASSSGTGLHPEAFF.

This chain links TRBV6-5 with TRBJ1-3; D is ambiguous. Trimming pared 0 bases from V and 9 bases from J, leaving 12 bases between. CDR1 and CDR2 from the germline V gene are MNHEY and SVGAGI. CDR3 length: 14 amino acids. The CDR3 protein is CASSYSARSGTIYF. The CDR3 DNA sequence: TGTGCCAGCAGTTACTCCGCCCGTTCGGGCACCATATATTTT.

J is TRBJ2-7 and V is TRBV3-1 (or the pseudogene TRBV3-2); 10 bases line up with TRBD2. From germline, CDR1 is LGHDT and CDR2 YNNKEL (reference sequence). The CDR3 is 16 residues long. Trimming cost V 0 bases and J 0 bases; bases outside gene matches: 2. The chain's CDR3 is CASSQERTSGSYEQYF. CDR3 coding DNA: TGTGCCAGCAGCCAAGAAAGGACTAGCGGCTCCTACGAGCAGTACTTC.